The rows below give T cell receptor beta chains drawn from one sample of a study of neurological immune-mediated disorders. TCRdb analysed the 5' RACE reads with MiXCR anew, one entry per CDR3 protein. The sample comprises tens of thousands of distinct CDR3 sequences, 10% of which are singletons, and roughly 7.1% rests with the top ten. Sequencing used PBMCs. These receptors all come from a woman aged 30 to 39 with HTLV-1-associated myelopathy (HAM/TSP). Each CDR3 is given with its conserved first and last residue. A D gene is named only where the DNA matches it firmly. Not all rows give a size; the values are once, few, many and, for expanded clones, a class.

abundance,d_gene,j_gene,v_gene,CDR3aa,CDR3nt
many,TRBD1,TRBJ1-2,TRBV24-1,CATSPGGLRKDYGYTF,TGTGCCACCAGCCCAGGGGGTTTGAGAAAGGACTATGGCTACACCTTC
many,TRBD1,TRBJ1-6,TRBV12-3/TRBV12-4,CASSNDRDNSPLHF,TGTGCCAGCAGCAACGACAGGGATAATTCACCCCTCCACTTT
many,-,TRBJ2-3,TRBV5-6,CASSDTARGLMGGTQYF,TGTGCCAGCAGCGACACCGCCCGGGGCCTCATGGGCGGTACGCAGTATTTT
many,-,TRBJ1-6,TRBV20-1,CSARDQGVNSPLHF,TGCAGTGCTAGAGATCAAGGAGTGAATTCACCCCTCCACTTT
many,-,TRBJ2-7,TRBV5-1,CASSQTLSGYEQYF,TGCGCCAGCAGCCAAACACTTTCGGGATACGAGCAGTACTTC
many,TRBD1,TRBJ1-6,TRBV5-1,CASSSGQASSYNSPLHF,TGCGCCAGCAGCTCAGGACAGGCGAGCTCCTATAATTCACCCCTCCACTTT
many,-,TRBJ2-3,TRBV2,CASSEFGRGTDTQYF,TGTGCCAGCAGTGAATTTGGCAGGGGAACAGATACGCAGTATTTT
many,-,TRBJ1-2,TRBV30,CAGGRTNYGYTF,TGTGCCGGCGGACGGACTAACTATGGCTACACCTTC
many,-,TRBJ1-3,TRBV12-3/TRBV12-4,CASSFPGFENTIYF,TGTGCCAGCAGTTTTCCAGGATTTGAAAACACCATATATTTT
medium-sized,-,TRBJ2-7,TRBV20-1,CSASGPRSMQYF,TGCAGTGCTAGCGGCCCGAGGAGTATGCAGTACTTC
many,-,TRBJ1-1,TRBV10-2,CASSVGREAFF,TGCGCCAGCAGTGTCGGCAGGGAAGCTTTCTTT
-,-,TRBJ2-7,TRBV4-2,CASSQGKYEQYF,TGTGCCAGCAGCCAAGGGAAATACGAGCAGTACTTC
many,-,TRBJ2-7,TRBV6-6,CASKSLTSPSYEQYF,TGTGCCAGCAAATCTTTAACTAGTCCCTCCTACGAGCAGTACTTC
many,-,TRBJ2-2,TRBV6-1,CASQGPNTGELFF,TGTGCCAGCCAAGGCCCGAACACCGGGGAGCTGTTTTTT
many,-,TRBJ1-1,TRBV12-3/TRBV12-4,CASSTGRTEAFF,TGTGCCAGCAGTACAGGGCGGACTGAAGCTTTCTTT